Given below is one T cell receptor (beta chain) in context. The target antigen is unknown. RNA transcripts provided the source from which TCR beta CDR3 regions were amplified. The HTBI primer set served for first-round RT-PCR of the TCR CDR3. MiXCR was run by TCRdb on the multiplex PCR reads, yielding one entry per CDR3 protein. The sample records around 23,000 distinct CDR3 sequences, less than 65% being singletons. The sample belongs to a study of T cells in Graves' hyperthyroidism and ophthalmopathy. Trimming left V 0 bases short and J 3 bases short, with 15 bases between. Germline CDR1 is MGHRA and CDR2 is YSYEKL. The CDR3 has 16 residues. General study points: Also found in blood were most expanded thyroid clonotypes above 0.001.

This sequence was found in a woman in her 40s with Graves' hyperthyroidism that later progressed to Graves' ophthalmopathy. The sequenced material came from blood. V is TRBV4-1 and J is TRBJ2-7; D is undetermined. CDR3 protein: CASSQEHSTVYYEQYF. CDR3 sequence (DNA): TGCGCCAGCAGCCAAGAACATAGTACGGTTTACTACGAGCAGTACTTC.